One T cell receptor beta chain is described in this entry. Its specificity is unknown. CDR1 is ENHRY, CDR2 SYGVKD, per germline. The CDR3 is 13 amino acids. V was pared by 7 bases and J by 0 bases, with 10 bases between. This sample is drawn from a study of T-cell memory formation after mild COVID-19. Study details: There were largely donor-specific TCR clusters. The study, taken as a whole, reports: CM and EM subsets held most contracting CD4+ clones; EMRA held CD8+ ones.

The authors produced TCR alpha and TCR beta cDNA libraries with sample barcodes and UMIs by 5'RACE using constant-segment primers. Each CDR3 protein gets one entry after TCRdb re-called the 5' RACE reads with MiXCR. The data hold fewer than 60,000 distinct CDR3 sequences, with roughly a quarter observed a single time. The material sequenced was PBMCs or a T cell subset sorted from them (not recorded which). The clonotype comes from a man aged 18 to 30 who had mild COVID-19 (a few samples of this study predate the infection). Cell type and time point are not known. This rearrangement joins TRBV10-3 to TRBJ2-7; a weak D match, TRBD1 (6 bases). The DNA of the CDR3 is TGTGCCATCACTCGGGACAACTCCTACGAGCAGTACTTC. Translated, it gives CAITRDNSYEQYF.